Shown below are 22 T cell receptor beta chains from a single sample sequenced in a study of blood T cell repertoires in COVID-19. Clones were read by immunoSEQ multiplex PCR, and TCRdb kept only the in-frame ones, dropping some. The sample shows approximately 190,000 clones, approximately 86% of them seen only once. Sequenced: PBMCs or T cells enriched from blood (not recorded which). The receptors were gathered from a woman between 40 and 50 years old in a cohort exposed to, infected with or recovered from COVID-19 (not recorded which).

The rearrangement links TRBV21-1 to TRBJ1-2; TRBD1, as called in the table, went unchecked against the DNA. TRBV21-1 is a documented pseudogene. The CDR3 consists of 16 residues. The CDR3 protein is CASSTPWDRDSDGYTF. The CDR3 region has the DNA TGTGCCAGCAGCACACCCTGGGACAGGGACTCCGATGGCTACACCTTC.

The rearrangement uses TRBV2 and TRBJ2-5; 8 nucleotides line up with TRBD1. The ends lost 4 bases at V and 4 bases at J; junction bases unmatched: 5. Germline V gene sequence: CDR1 SNHLY, CDR2 FYNNEI. The CDR3 is 14 amino acids. CDR3 sequence reads: CASSGQGIPETQYF. The CDR3 bases are TGTGCCAGCAGTGGACAGGGGATCCCAGAGACCCAGTACTTC.

V and J are TRBV6-5 and TRBJ2-7; tentatively, D is TRBD1 (6 bases). The CDR3 loop spans 15 amino acids. V shed 6 bases and J shed 3 bases, with 18 bases lying between them. Germline assignment: CDR1 MNHEY and CDR2 SVGAGI. Here the CDR3 DNA reads TGTGCCAGCAGAAAGACAGGCCTTCCCAACTACGAGCAGTACTTC. It translates to CASRKTGLPNYEQYF.

The V and J genes are TRBV4-1 and TRBJ2-1, with 8 bases lining up with TRBD1. CDR1 and CDR2 (germline): MGHRA, YSYEKL. The J segment lost 2 bases and the V segment lost 4 bases, leaving 4 bases of the junction unmatched. The CDR3 totals 15 residues. Here the CDR3 DNA reads TGCGCCAGCAGCCTAGGACAGGGCCCCTACAATGAGCAGTTCTTC. Encoded protein: CASSLGQGPYNEQFF.

The genes are TRBV4-2 and TRBJ1-6, with D possibly TRBD1 on 5 matching bases. The V end was cut by 0 bases, the J end by 10 bases, with 13 bases between. CDR3 length equals 15 residues. Germline V CDR1 and CDR2: LGHNA, YNFKEQ. CDR3 sequence (DNA): TGTGCCAGCAGCCAAGAGGGCAGGGAGGGATCACCCCTCCACTTT. This codes for CASSQEGREGSPLHF.

CDR3: CATSDRSSGRAPVDEQFF. The DNA of the CDR3 is TGTGCCACCAGTGACCGATCTAGCGGGAGGGCCCCAGTGGATGAGCAGTTCTTC. The V and J genes are TRBV24-1 and TRBJ2-1, with 12 bases that match TRBD2. Trimming at V came to 4 bases and at J to 8 bases, leaving 14 bases not matched to a gene. The CDR3 totals 18 residues. Germline lookup yields CDR1 KGHDR and CDR2 SFDVKD.

In DNA form, the CDR3 reads TGTGCCAGCAGTGAACTTACCGGCTACGAGCAGTACTTC. Translating it yields CASSELTGYEQYF. The chain joins TRBV6-1 to TRBJ2-7, with D hard to call. Trimming removed 2 bases at V and 3 bases at J, with 8 bases between. CDR1 and CDR2 from the germline V gene are MNHNS and SASEGT. CDR3 length: 13 amino acids.

CDR3 nucleotides: TGTGCCAGCAGCTTGACAGGGGGTCCCCCCTACGAGCAGTACTTC. As protein: CASSLTGGPPYEQYF. This chain joins TRBV5-4 and TRBJ2-7; 8 bases align to TRBD1. V shed 1 base and J 2 bases; nucleotides not matched to a gene: 5. The CDR3 covers 15 residues. Germline CDR1 SGHNT, CDR2 YYREEE (reference sequence).

The chain carries TRBV11-3 and TRBJ1-2; 8 positions agree with TRBD1. CDR1 SGHNT and CDR2 YENEEA come from the germline V gene. V lost 5 bases and J lost 4; bases outside the gene matches: 3. The CDR3 runs 13 residues. The CDR3 DNA is TGTGCCAGCAGCATCGACAGGGGCTATGGCTACACCTTC. This translates into CASSIDRGYGYTF.

The J gene is TRBJ1-1, the V gene TRBV5-4, with D tentatively TRBD1 (5 bases). Trimming removed 1 base at V and 5 bases at J, with 9 bases between. Germline V gene sequence: CDR1 SGHNT, CDR2 YYREEE (reference sequence). The length of the CDR3 is 13 residues. The CDR3 sequence: CASSLIGGTEAFF. As DNA, the CDR3 is TGTGCCAGCAGCTTGATTGGGGGGACTGAAGCTTTCTTT.

The chain couples TRBV27 to TRBJ2-7; possible D gene TRBD1, 5 bases. The V end was cut by 5 bases, the J end by 0 bases, with 14 bases between. This CDR3 is 15 amino acids long. In germline, CDR1 is MNHEY, CDR2 SMNVEV (reference sequence). The CDR3 nucleotides are TGTGCCAGCAGTCCGAGAATACAGGTCTCCTACGAGCAGTACTTC. Its translation: CASSPRIQVSYEQYF.

By sample fraction, this clone is hyperexpanded. The rearrangement joins TRBV5-5 to TRBJ2-6; TRBD2 might be the D (6 bases). V was pared by 0 bases and J by 4 bases, with 11 bases between. Looked up from germline, CDR1 is SGHKS and CDR2 is YYEKEE (reference sequence). The CDR3 extends over 16 amino acids. The CDR3 DNA follows: TGTGCCAGCAGCTTGGGGAGGGGAACCGGGGCCAACGTCCTGACTTTC. It translates to CASSLGRGTGANVLTF.

This clone is a singleton in its sample. This chain connects TRBV5-1 to TRBJ2-7; the D gene is possibly TRBD1 (5 bases). In germline, CDR1 is SGHRS, CDR2 YFSETQ. The CDR3 has 14 amino acids. The V and J ends lost 0 bases and 5 bases respectively, with 12 bases between them. CDR3 in DNA: TGCGCCAGCAGCTTGGCGCAGGGTACCCACGAGCAGTACTTC. Protein sequence: CASSLAQGTHEQYF.

The CDR3 nucleotides read TGCGCCAGCAGCTCGGTACCGGGACAGGGGGTTCAATCGCCGTTGGCTGCGAACACCGGGGAGCTGTTTTTT. Amino acid sequence: CASSSVPGQGVQSPLAANTGELFF. The V call is TRBV5-1, the J call TRBJ2-2; 11 bases match TRBD1. Germline V CDR1 and CDR2: SGHRS, YFSETQ. V gave up 3 bases and J gave up 0 bases; unmatched junction bases: 25. This CDR3 spans 24 amino acids.

The chain uses TRBV5-1 and TRBJ1-1; 10 nucleotides align to TRBD1. V was clipped by 1 base and J by 5 bases; unmatched bases: 14. CDR1 and CDR2 (germline): SGHRS, YFSETQ. The CDR3 sequence is 18 residues long. This CDR3 is CASSLRGQGSPGVTEAFF. CDR3 nucleotides: TGCGCCAGCAGCTTGCGGGGACAGGGGTCGCCGGGGGTTACTGAAGCTTTCTTT. Full variable domain (missing parts from reference TRBV5-1 and TRBJ1-1): KAGVTQTPRYLIKTRGQQVTLSCSPISGHRSVSWYQQTPGQGLQFLFEYFSETQRNKGNFPGRFSGRQFSNSRSEMNVSTLELGDSALYLCASSLRGQGSPGVTEAFFGQGTRLTVV.

The chain has TRBV29-1 and TRBJ1-1, with 7 bases matching TRBD1. This CDR3 contains 13 residues. The V gene's germline CDR1 is SQVTM and CDR2 ANQGSEA. V lost 1 base, J lost 9 bases, and 8 bases stayed unmatched. The CDR3 coding sequence is TGCAGCGTTGAAGCAACAGGGGAAAGTAAAGCTTTCTTT. Its protein product is CSVEATGESKAFF. The variable domain in full, completed from reference TRBV29-1 and TRBJ1-1, reads SAVISQKPSRDICQRGTSLTIQCQVDSQVTMMFWYRQQPGQSLTLIATANQGSEATYESGFVIDKFPISRPNLTFSTLTVSNMSPEDSSIYLCSVEATGESKAFFGQGTRLTVV.

The rearrangement uses TRBV19 and TRBJ1-2; D possibly corresponds to TRBD1 (5 bases). CDR1 is LNHDA and CDR2 is SQIVND in the germline V gene (reference sequence). Deletions cut 6 bases from V and 4 bases from J, with 15 bases between. This CDR3 has 14 amino acids. The DNA for the CDR3 is TGTGCCAGTAGCCTCTCGGGGGACCGCTATGGCTACACCTTC. It translates to CASSLSGDRYGYTF.

The V gene is TRBV10-3, the J gene TRBJ2-3, with 7 bases lining up with TRBD2. V gave up 5 bases and J gave up 4 bases; unmatched junction bases: 6. CDR1 and CDR2 (germline): ENHRY, SYGVKD. The CDR3 runs 14 residues. The CDR3 region is CAISSLARADTQYF. The CDR3 nucleotides are TGTGCCATCAGTTCACTAGCGAGAGCAGATACGCAGTATTTT.

V and J are TRBV12-3 or TRBV12-4 and TRBJ1-1, with 7 nucleotides matching TRBD1. V gave up 6 bases and J gave up 6 bases; unmatched junction bases: 4. This CDR3 has 12 amino acids. The CDR3 region has the DNA TGTGCCAGCAGCCCGACAGGGTCTGAAGCTTTCTTT. Protein product: CASSPTGSEAFF.

The V and J genes are TRBV9 and TRBJ1-1; a weak D match, TRBD1 (6 bases). The CDR3 totals 15 residues. V lost 0 bases to trimming and J lost 4 bases, with 13 bases between them. Germline-derived CDR1 and CDR2 are SGDLS and YYNGEE. CDR3 in DNA: TGTGCCAGCAGCGTAGTGGGGGCGCGGAGCACTGAAGCTTTCTTT. This sequence encodes CASSVVGARSTEAFF.

V is TRBV2 and J is TRBJ1-4; D is undetermined. Per the germline V gene, CDR1 is SNHLY and CDR2 is FYNNEI. The CDR3 sequence is 14 residues long. V was pared by 0 bases and J by 8 bases, with 10 bases between. In DNA form, the CDR3 reads TGTGCCAGCAGTGAAGCTTTAGCGGGGGAAAAACTGTTTTTT. This sequence encodes CASSEALAGEKLFF.

This chain links TRBV7-2 with TRBJ2-1; a weak D match, TRBD1 (5 bases). In germline, CDR1 is SGHTA, CDR2 FQGNSA. The CDR3 loop spans 17 amino acids. The ends were cut back, 0 bases at V and 5 bases at J, with 17 bases in the middle. The CDR3 nucleotides read TGTGCCAGCAGCTTAGCCTCATCCGTCTACAGGCACAATGAGCAGTTCTTC. Protein sequence: CASSLASSVYRHNEQFF.